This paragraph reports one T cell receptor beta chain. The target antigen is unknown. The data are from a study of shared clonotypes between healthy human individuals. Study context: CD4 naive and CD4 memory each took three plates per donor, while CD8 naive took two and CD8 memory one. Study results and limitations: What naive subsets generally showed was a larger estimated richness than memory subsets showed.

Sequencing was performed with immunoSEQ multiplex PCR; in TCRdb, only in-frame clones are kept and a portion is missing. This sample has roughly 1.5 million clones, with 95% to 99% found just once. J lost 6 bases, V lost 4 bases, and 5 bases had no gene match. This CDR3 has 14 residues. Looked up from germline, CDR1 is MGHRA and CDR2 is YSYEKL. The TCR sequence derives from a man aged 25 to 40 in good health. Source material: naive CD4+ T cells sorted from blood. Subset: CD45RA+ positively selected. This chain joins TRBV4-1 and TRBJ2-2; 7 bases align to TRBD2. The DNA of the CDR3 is TGCGCCAGCAGCCGACCGGGAGGCCCCGGGGAGCTGTTTTTT. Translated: CASSRPGGPGELFF.